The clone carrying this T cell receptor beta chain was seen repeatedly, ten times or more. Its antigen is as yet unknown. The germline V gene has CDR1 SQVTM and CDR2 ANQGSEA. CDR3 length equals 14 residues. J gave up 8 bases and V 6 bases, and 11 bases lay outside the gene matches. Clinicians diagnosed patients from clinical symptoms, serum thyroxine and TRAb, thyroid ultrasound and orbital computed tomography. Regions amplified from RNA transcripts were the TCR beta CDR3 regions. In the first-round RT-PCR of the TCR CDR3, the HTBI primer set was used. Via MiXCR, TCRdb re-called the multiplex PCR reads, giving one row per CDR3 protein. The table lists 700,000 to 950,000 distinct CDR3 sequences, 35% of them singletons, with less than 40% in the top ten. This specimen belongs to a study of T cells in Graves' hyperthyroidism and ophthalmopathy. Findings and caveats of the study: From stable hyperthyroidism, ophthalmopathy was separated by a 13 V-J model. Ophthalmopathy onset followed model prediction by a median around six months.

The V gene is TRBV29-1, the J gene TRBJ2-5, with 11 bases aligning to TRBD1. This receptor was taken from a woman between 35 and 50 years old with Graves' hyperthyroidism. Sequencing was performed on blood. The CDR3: CSVTGQGGPKTQYF. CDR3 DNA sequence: TGCAGCGTCACGGGACAGGGGGGCCCTAAAACCCAGTACTTC.